This T cell receptor (beta chain) was recorded in a study of T cell responses to AZD1222 COVID-19 vaccine. Points from the study as a whole: Repertoire sampling happened only post peak T cell response.

TCRdb keeps only in-frame clones here, not all; method: immunoSEQ multiplex PCR. The sample has over 150,000 clones; roughly 92% are singletons. About this clone itself: As yet, its antigen is unknown.

CDR3 size: 15 residues. Per the germline V gene, CDR1 is SGHTS and CDR2 is YDEGEE. With 4 bases clipped from V and 6 bases from J, the junction kept 7 bases outside the gene matches. Here the sequenced sample was peripheral blood, taken on day 0 of AZD1222 vaccination. This sequence originates from an adult in good health. V and J are TRBV5-8 and TRBJ2-7; 13 bases are shared with TRBD2. The CDR3 loop is CASSARTSGSFEQYF. The CDR3 region has the DNA TGTGCCAGCAGCGCCCGGACTAGCGGGAGTTTCGAGCAGTACTTC.